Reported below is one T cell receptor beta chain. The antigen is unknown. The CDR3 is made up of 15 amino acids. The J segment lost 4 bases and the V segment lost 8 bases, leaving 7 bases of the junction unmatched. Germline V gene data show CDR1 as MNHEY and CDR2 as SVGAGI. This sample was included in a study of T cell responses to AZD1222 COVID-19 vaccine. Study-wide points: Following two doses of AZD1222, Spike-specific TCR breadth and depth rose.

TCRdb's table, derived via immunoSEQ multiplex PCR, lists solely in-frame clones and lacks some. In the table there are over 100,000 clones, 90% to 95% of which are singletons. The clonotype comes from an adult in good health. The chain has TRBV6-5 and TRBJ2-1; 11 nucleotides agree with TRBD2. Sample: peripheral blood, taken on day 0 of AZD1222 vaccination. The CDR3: CASSLSGGEYNEQFF. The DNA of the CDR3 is TGTGCCAGCTCCCTTAGCGGGGGGGAATACAATGAGCAGTTCTTC.